This T cell receptor beta chain was recovered during a study of Ad26.COV2.S vaccination and SARS-CoV-2 variants. Measured with immunoSEQ multiplex PCR; TCRdb has only the in-frame clones, and not every one. The table records hundreds of thousands of clones, around 87% of them present only once. Treatment specified: about 20 received Ad26.COV2.S at low or high dose, single or two shots; 5 received placebo; per-sample allocation not given. Day 63 following the first vaccine or placebo injection was when the samples were taken. CDR3 length: 11 amino acids. Germline V gene sequence: CDR1 MNHEY, CDR2 SVGAGI. Trimming took 4 bases from V and 3 from J, leaving 3 bases between them.

The sample in question was peripheral blood, obtained in a trial of Ad26.COV2.S vaccine versus placebo. V is TRBV6-5 and J is TRBJ1-1; D remains unclear. This sequence originates from a person between 18 and 60 years old who received the Ad26.COV2.S COVID-19 vaccine or a placebo. In DNA, the CDR3 is TGTGCCAGCAGTTCCTACACTGAAGCTTTCTTT. Protein product: CASSSYTEAFF.